The T cell receptor (beta chain) described here comes from a study of CD8 T cells in Susac syndrome. In its sample, this clonotype was seen once. J was trimmed by 6 bases and V by 7 bases; bases with no gene match: 17. The V gene's germline CDR1 is SGDLS and CDR2 YYNGEE. The length of the CDR3 is 16 residues. With random hexamers, reverse transcription was performed on about 0.45 to 1 ug of RNA. Each CDR3 protein gets one entry after TCRdb re-called the immunoSEQ multiplex PCR reads with MiXCR. Seen here are approximately 180,000 distinct CDR3 sequences, over 75% observed once, and the top ten hold approximately 0.09%.

The rearrangement joins TRBV9 to TRBJ2-3, with 7 bases identical to TRBD2. The sequence was obtained from a human donor with Susac syndrome. Sample: CD4+ T cells from PBMCs. The chain's CDR3 is CASSERREGSRDTQYF. In nucleotides, the CDR3 is TGTGCCAGCTCCGAGCGGAGGGAGGGCTCGAGGGATACGCAGTATTTT.